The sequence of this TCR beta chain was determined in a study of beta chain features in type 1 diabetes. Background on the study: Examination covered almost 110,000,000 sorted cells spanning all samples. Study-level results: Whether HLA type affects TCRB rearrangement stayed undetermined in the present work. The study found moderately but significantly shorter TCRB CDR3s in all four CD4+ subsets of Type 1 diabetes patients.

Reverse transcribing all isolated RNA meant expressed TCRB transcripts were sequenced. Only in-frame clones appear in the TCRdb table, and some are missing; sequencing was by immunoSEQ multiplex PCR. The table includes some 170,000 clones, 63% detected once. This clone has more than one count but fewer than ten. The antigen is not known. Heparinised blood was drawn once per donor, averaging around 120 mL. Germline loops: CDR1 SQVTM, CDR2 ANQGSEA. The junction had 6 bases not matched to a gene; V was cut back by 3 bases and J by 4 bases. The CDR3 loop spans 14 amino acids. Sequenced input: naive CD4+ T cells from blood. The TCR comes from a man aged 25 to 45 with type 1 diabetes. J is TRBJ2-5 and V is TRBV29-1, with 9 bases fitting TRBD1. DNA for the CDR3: TGCAGCGTTGACGTTAACAGGGGGCCAGAGACCCAGTACTTC. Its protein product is CSVDVNRGPETQYF.